This entry lists 17 T cell receptor beta chains sequenced from one sample in a study of T-cell memory formation after mild COVID-19. Each CDR3 protein is one row after TCRdb ran MiXCR on the 5' RACE reads. This table holds roughly 240,000 distinct CDR3 sequences, about 16% found once. Material: PBMCs or a T cell subset sorted from them (not recorded which). These receptors were taken from an adult woman who had mild COVID-19 (a few samples of this study predate the infection). Cell type and time point are not known.

This clonotype was seen a handful of times. CDR3 in amino acids: CASSYGAGSNQPQHF. The CDR3 DNA is TGTGCCAGCAGTTACGGGGCCGGTAGCAATCAGCCCCAGCATTTT. The chain couples TRBV6-6 to TRBJ1-5; tentative D call: TRBD1 (5 bases). The CDR3 totals 15 residues. Deletions cut 2 bases from V and 0 bases from J, with 8 bases between. Germline V lookup: CDR1 MNHNY, CDR2 SVGAGI (reference sequence).

The J gene is TRBJ2-2, the V gene TRBV10-3; weak D call: TRBD1 (6 bases). Germline V lookup: CDR1 ENHRY, CDR2 SYGVKD. The CDR3 totals 14 residues. V was cut by 3 bases and J by 5 bases, with 10 bases left in between. CDR3 DNA: TGTGCCATCAGTGAACAGGGAATAACCGGGGAGCTGTTTTTT. The encoded protein is CAISEQGITGELFF.

This chain uses TRBV20-1 with TRBJ1-1; the match to TRBD1 covers 11 bases. Germline V lookup: CDR1 DFQATT, CDR2 SNEGSKA (reference sequence). CDR3 length: 15 amino acids. Germline trimming cut 4 bases from V and 3 bases from J; bases unmatched to any gene: 7. The DNA for the CDR3 is TGCAGTGCTACAAATCCGGGACAGGGGGACACTGAAGCTTTCTTT. Translated, it gives CSATNPGQGDTEAFF.

This clonotype was seen only a few times. The genes are TRBV12-3 or TRBV12-4 and TRBJ2-1; a possible D gene is TRBD2 (6 bases). There are 12 residues in the CDR3. With 7 bases removed from V and 7 bases from J, the gap between germline ends came to 11 bases. CDR3 loop: CASTGGGNEQFF. The CDR3 bases are TGTGCCAGCACCGGAGGAGGGAATGAGCAGTTCTTC.

The chain combines TRBV7-2 with TRBJ2-5, with D hard to call. The germline V gene encodes CDR1 SGHTA and CDR2 FQGNSA. V was shortened by 1 base and J by 4 bases, with 13 bases between the two germline ends. The CDR3 is 15 amino acids. CDR3 nucleotide sequence: TGTGCCAGCAGCTTAGGCGGAAGTATGTCAGAGACCCAGTACTTC. The encoded protein is CASSLGGSMSETQYF.

This clonotype was counted between two and nine times. The chain combines TRBV18 with TRBJ2-1, with 7 bases identical to TRBD2. CDR3 size: 14 residues. After removal of 8 bases from V and 7 bases from J, the junction contained 11 bases not matched to a gene. Germline assignment: CDR1 KGHSH and CDR2 LQKENI. DNA for the CDR3: TGTGCCAGCCTCAACCGGGGGGTCTTGAATGAGCAGTTCTTC. This gives the protein CASLNRGVLNEQFF.

This chain joins TRBV19 and TRBJ1-5; the D gene is possibly TRBD1 (5 bases). Germline CDR1 LNHDA, CDR2 SQIVND (reference sequence). The CDR3 is 14 amino acids. V was pared by 3 bases and J by 13 bases, with 19 bases between. CDR3 in DNA: TGTGCCAGTAGTATTACCGCCGGCGGGACGGGGCAGCATTTT. Translating it yields CASSITAGGTGQHF.

The chain carries TRBV9 and TRBJ1-2; D unresolved. Germline V gives CDR1 SGDLS, CDR2 YYNGEE. CDR3 length: 15 amino acids. The V end lost 4 bases, the J end lost 4 bases, and 17 bases lay between the germline ends. The CDR3: CASSPMENNPYGYTF. CDR3 in DNA: TGTGCCAGCAGCCCAATGGAGAACAACCCCTATGGCTACACCTTC.

This clonotype turned up a few times. The gene calls are TRBV20-1 and TRBJ2-1; 12 bases line up with TRBD2. The junction had 4 bases not matched to a gene; V was cut back by 1 base and J by 3 bases. Germline CDR1 and CDR2: DFQATT and SNEGSKA (reference sequence). The CDR3 sequence is 16 residues long. The CDR3 DNA reads as TGCAGTGCTAGAGTACTAGCGGGAGGACTCTACAATGAGCAGTTCTTC. Amino acids: CSARVLAGGLYNEQFF.

This clonotype is a singleton in its sample. The chain recombines TRBV15 with TRBJ2-1; 12 positions agree with TRBD2. CDR1 and CDR2 from the germline V gene are LNHNV and YYDKDF (reference sequence). Trimming cost V 0 bases and J 7 bases; bases outside gene matches: 7. This CDR3 contains 17 residues. CDR3 amino acids: CATSRDLAGGLGNEQFF. CDR3 DNA: TGTGCCACCAGCAGAGATCTAGCGGGGGGGCTAGGGAATGAGCAGTTCTTC.

This clonotype was seen many times. This chain links TRBV12-3 or TRBV12-4 with TRBJ2-7, with 7 bases aligning to TRBD1. V lost 5 bases to trimming and J lost 6 bases; unmatched junction nucleotides: 10. The CDR3 extends over 14 amino acids. The chain's CDR3 is CASSPDRRSSEQYF. The CDR3 nucleotides are TGTGCCAGCAGTCCGGACAGGCGGAGCAGCGAGCAGTACTTC.

This clonotype was observed many times. The chain is built from TRBV27 and TRBJ2-2; no definite D call. Germline V gene sequence: CDR1 MNHEY, CDR2 SMNVEV (reference sequence). This CDR3 has 16 amino acids. Deletions cut 1 base from V and 1 base from J, with 10 bases between. The CDR3 sequence: CASSLYGSGNTGELFF. CDR3 coding DNA: TGTGCCAGCAGTTTATATGGCTCTGGGAACACCGGGGAGCTGTTTTTT.

This clonotype appeared a few times. The chain has TRBV4-3 and TRBJ2-7, with 7 bases that match TRBD2. CDR3 length: 17 residues. Germline V gene data show CDR1 as LGHNA and CDR2 as YSLEER. V lost 3 bases, J lost 0 bases, and 11 bases stayed unmatched. DNA of the CDR3: TGCGCCAGCAGCCATTCATGGGGGGGGACGCTCTCCTACGAGCAGTACTTC. Its translation is CASSHSWGGTLSYEQYF.

This clonotype has at least ten counts. V usage is TRBV12-5 and J usage is TRBJ2-2, with D unclear. This CDR3 has 15 residues. The V gene's germline CDR1 is LGHNT and CDR2 FRNRAP. The V and J ends lost 1 base and 1 base respectively, with 7 bases between them. Written as DNA, the CDR3 is TGTGCTAGTGGTTTGGGACCCATGAACACCGGGGAGCTGTTTTTT. Its translation: CASGLGPMNTGELFF.

The rearrangement uses TRBV12-3 or TRBV12-4 and TRBJ2-4; 10 bases line up with TRBD2. Trimming removed 3 bases from V and 4 bases from J; junction bases left unmatched: 9. The CDR3 totals 17 residues. The DNA for the CDR3 is TGTGCCAGCAGTTTGACCGGACTAGCGGTCCAAAAAAACATTCAGTACTTC. Residues: CASSLTGLAVQKNIQYF.

This clonotype showed up just a few times. The J gene is TRBJ1-1, the V gene TRBV7-8; D perhaps matches TRBD1 (5 bases). The CDR3 sequence is 17 residues long. V was pared by 5 bases and J by 0 bases, with 19 bases between. Germline lookup yields CDR1 SGHVS and CDR2 FQNEAQ. The CDR3 region has the DNA TGTGCCAGCAGCCGAAGGGACGGAGTCCGCATGAACACTGAAGCTTTCTTT. It is translated as CASSRRDGVRMNTEAFF.

This clonotype was recorded once. The chain links TRBV9 to TRBJ2-7; 7 bases are shared with TRBD1. The CDR3 runs 14 residues. Unmatched junction bases numbered 4, after V lost 3 bases and J lost 1 base. The germline V gene has CDR1 SGDLS and CDR2 YYNGEE. The CDR3 is CASSADRQSYEQYF. In DNA, the CDR3 is TGTGCCAGCAGCGCGGACAGGCAATCCTACGAGCAGTACTTC.